These 30 T cell receptor beta chains were sequenced from one sample in a study of OX40 agonist ivuxolimab in advanced cancers. TCRdb keeps only in-frame clones here, not all; method: immunoSEQ multiplex PCR. In the table there are 20,000 to 30,000 clones, 65% to 90% of which are singletons. The sequenced sample was CD4+ or CD8+ T cells sorted from blood, obtained in a trial of the OX40 agonist ivuxolimab. All receptors come from an adult with an advanced solid tumor such as melanoma, head and neck, liver or kidney cancer.

The chain has TRBV28 and TRBJ1-6, with 8 bases aligning to TRBD1. V lost 8 bases and J lost 3; bases outside the gene matches: 9. The germline CDR1 and CDR2 sequences are MDHEN and SYDVKM. There are 16 residues in the CDR3. The CDR3 here is CASGKGQAFYNSPLHF. CDR3 coding DNA: TGTGCCAGCGGAAAGGGACAGGCGTTCTATAATTCACCCCTCCACTTT.

Turning to this clone: This sample also contains other DNA sequences that code for the same CDR3. The chain employs TRBV5-1 and TRBJ2-7, with 10 nucleotides matching TRBD1. Trimming removed 4 bases from V and 3 bases from J; junction bases left unmatched: 4. Germline V CDR1 and CDR2: SGHRS, YFSETQ. CDR3 size: 14 residues. The CDR3 reads CASSLDRGHYEQYF. The CDR3 DNA follows: TGCGCCAGCAGCCTAGACAGGGGGCACTACGAGCAGTACTTC.

The V gene is TRBV9, the J gene TRBJ2-5, with 7 bases matching TRBD2. The germline CDR1 and CDR2 sequences are SGDLS and YYNGEE. The length of the CDR3 is 14 residues. J was trimmed by 1 base and V by 3 bases; bases with no gene match: 3. The CDR3 nucleotides are TGTGCCAGCAGCGACGGGGGGACCCAAGAGACCCAGTACTTC. Translating it yields CASSDGGTQETQYF.

This clone was found once. The genes are TRBV15 and TRBJ2-5; D not resolved. The CDR3 is 13 residues long. V was cut by 3 bases and J by 4 bases, with 9 bases left in between. From germline, CDR1 is LNHNV and CDR2 YYDKDF (reference sequence). CDR3 bases: TGTGCCACCAGCAGGGCAATCGGAGAGACCCAGTACTTC. Protein: CATSRAIGETQYF.

Details on this clone: One junction end does not reproduce the germline sequence, and a read error may be involved. The sample holds other DNA sequences that translate to the same CDR3. The J gene is TRBJ1-2, the V gene TRBV19; D is perhaps TRBD1 (5 bases). This CDR3 has 16 amino acids. Germline CDR1 LNHDA, CDR2 SQIVND (reference sequence). CDR3 in DNA: TGTGCTAGTAGTATAGGATTCAGGGCTCTTAGCTATGGCTACACCTTC. As protein: CASSIGFRALSYGYTF.

The chain links TRBV27 to TRBJ2-7; the D is unclear. Trimming removed 0 bases from V and 7 bases from J, with 4 bases in between. The CDR3 has 11 residues. CDR1 MNHEY and CDR2 SMNVEV come from the germline V gene (reference sequence). DNA for the CDR3: TGTGCCAGCAGTTTATCCTCTGAGCAGTACTTC. It translates to CASSLSSEQYF.

This chain joins TRBV15 and TRBJ2-3; TRBD2 aligns across 7 bases. J gave up 2 bases and V 3 bases, and 11 bases lay outside the gene matches. Per the germline V gene, CDR1 is LNHNV and CDR2 is YYDKDF (reference sequence). CDR3 length: 17 residues. The CDR3: CATSSSTLARVTDTQYF. CDR3 nucleotides: TGTGCCACCAGCAGCTCCACACTAGCGAGGGTCACAGATACGCAGTATTTT.

The genes are TRBV6-6 and TRBJ1-4; TRBD1 matches 8 bases. V shed 5 bases and J 8 bases; nucleotides not matched to a gene: 10. The CDR3 consists of 15 residues. Germline CDR1 MNHNY, CDR2 SVGAGI (reference sequence). The CDR3 is CASSPQTGVLEKLFF. The CDR3 DNA follows: TGTGCCAGCAGTCCCCAGACAGGGGTTTTGGAAAAACTGTTTTTT.

V usage is TRBV6-6 and J usage is TRBJ1-1; TRBD1 might be the D (5 bases). Germline V gene sequence: CDR1 MNHNY, CDR2 SVGAGI (reference sequence). The V end lost 2 bases, the J end lost 1 base, and 11 bases lay between the germline ends. There are 15 residues in the CDR3. CDR3 nucleotides: TGTGCCAGCAGTTACCTAGGTCAGGGGAACACTGAAGCTTTCTTT. Its protein is CASSYLGQGNTEAFF.

The chain recombines TRBV19 with TRBJ1-1; D not certain. V lost 1 base to trimming and J lost 3 bases, with 12 bases between them. Germline V gene lookup returns CDR1 LNHDA and CDR2 SQIVND (reference sequence). There are 15 residues in the CDR3. In DNA, the CDR3 is TGTGCCAGTAGTATAGGGCGGGGTATCGACACTGAAGCTTTCTTT. It specifies CASSIGRGIDTEAFF.

This sequence joins TRBV30 and TRBJ2-5; no clear D gene. The CDR3 sequence is 15 residues long. Looked up from germline, CDR1 is GTSNPN and CDR2 is SVGIG (reference sequence). V lost 2 bases to trimming and J lost 5 bases, with 18 bases between them. The CDR3 nucleotides are TGTGCCTGGAGTCCCGTTGGCGGTAGGTGGGAGACCCAGTACTTC. It is translated as CAWSPVGGRWETQYF.

The chain combines TRBV4-1 with TRBJ2-7; TRBD1 matches at 7 bases. V shed 5 bases, J shed 6 bases, and the junction held 4 bases outside the gene matches. CDR3 length: 12 residues. Germline V gene lookup returns CDR1 MGHRA and CDR2 YSYEKL. DNA of the CDR3: TGCGCCAGCAGCTCACAGGGGCGCGAGCAGTACTTC. Translated: CASSSQGREQYF.

Comments on this clone: At one boundary the junction diverges from the germline segment, which might be a read error. The J gene is TRBJ2-1, the V gene TRBV9; D is undetermined. Germline CDR1 SGDLS, CDR2 YYNGEE. The CDR3 totals 13 residues. The CDR3 loop is CASSVPDYDPPIF. The DNA of the CDR3 is TGTGCCAGCAGTGTGCCCGATTACGATCCACCAATCTTC.

The chain couples TRBV11-2 to TRBJ2-7; D may be TRBD2 (8 bases). Germline values: CDR1 SGHAT, CDR2 FQNNGV. This CDR3 region has 14 residues. Trimming stripped 5 bases from V and 3 bases from J, with 14 bases between. The CDR3 is CASSRGGQSYEQYF. DNA for the CDR3: TGTGCCAGCAGCCGGGGGGGACAGAGCTACGAGCAGTACTTC.

The J gene is TRBJ2-7, the V gene TRBV20-1; no clear D gene. Germline V gene lookup returns CDR1 DFQATT and CDR2 SNEGSKA (reference sequence). V shed 5 bases and J shed 7 bases, with 12 bases lying between them. The CDR3 length is 11 residues. In nucleotides, the CDR3 is TGCAGTGCTCCCCTTTGGCCAGAGCAGTACTTC. It specifies CSAPLWPEQYF.

This sequence joins TRBV6-5 and TRBJ2-1, with unresolved D. The germline CDR1 and CDR2 sequences are MNHEY and SVGAGI. There are 13 residues in the CDR3. Trimming took off 7 bases at V and 6 bases at J, with 13 bases between the two ends. For the CDR3, the DNA is TGTGCCAGCATCAGTCCGGTGCTCAATGAGCAGTTCTTC. Translating gives CASISPVLNEQFF.

The chain links TRBV7-2 to TRBJ2-7; 8 bases fit TRBD1. Trimming at V came to 2 bases and at J to 2 bases, leaving 11 bases not matched to a gene. Per the germline V gene, CDR1 is SGHTA and CDR2 is FQGNSA. The CDR3 is 17 residues long. This CDR3 is CASSLFPGQASTYEQYF. The CDR3 DNA sequence: TGTGCCAGCAGCTTATTCCCGGGACAGGCATCGACCTACGAGCAGTACTTC.

This chain connects TRBV30 to TRBJ2-7, with D perhaps matching TRBD2 (6 bases). Looked up from germline, CDR1 is GTSNPN and CDR2 is SVGIG (reference sequence). The CDR3 is 12 residues long. Trimming cost V 7 bases and J 0 bases, with 10 bases left between them. The CDR3 sequence is CASRDSSYEQYF. The CDR3 nucleotides read TGTGCCTCGCGGGACTCCTCCTACGAGCAGTACTTC.

The CDR3 coding sequence is TGTGCCAGCAGCTCGGGACAGAAGTCCTCCTACGAGCAGTACTTC. Its protein product is CASSSGQKSSYEQYF. The V call is TRBV7-9, the J call TRBJ2-7; TRBD1 matches 7 bases. Trimming at V came to 4 bases and at J to 0 bases, leaving 6 bases not matched to a gene. CDR3 length equals 15 residues. Germline V gene sequence: CDR1 SEHNR, CDR2 FQNEAQ (reference sequence).

This sequence joins TRBV6-5 and TRBJ1-2; 10 nucleotides agree with TRBD1. This CDR3 has 14 residues. With 5 bases clipped from V and 3 bases from J, the junction kept 3 bases outside the gene matches. Germline CDR1 is MNHEY and CDR2 is SVGAGI. CDR3 in DNA: TGTGCCAGCAGTCCGGGGACAGGGGACTATGGCTACACCTTC. Residues: CASSPGTGDYGYTF.

This chain joins TRBV7-9 and TRBJ2-7, with D unclear. The CDR3 runs to 14 residues. V shed 1 base and J shed 2 bases, with 9 bases lying between them. CDR1 SEHNR and CDR2 FQNEAQ come from the germline V gene (reference sequence). This CDR3 is CASSLVGRAYEQYF. CDR3 coding DNA: TGTGCCAGCAGCTTAGTTGGCCGCGCCTACGAGCAGTACTTC.

This chain joins TRBV6-5 and TRBJ1-2; 7 bases align to TRBD1. The germline gives CDR1 MNHEY, CDR2 SVGAGI. The length of the CDR3 is 16 residues. Trimming cost V 0 bases and J 3 bases; bases outside gene matches: 7. The CDR3 bases are TGTGCCAGCAGTTACTCAAACTTCGGGACAGACTATGGCTACACCTTC. Translated: CASSYSNFGTDYGYTF.

The chain recombines TRBV6-5 with TRBJ2-2; no definite D call. Germline V CDR1 and CDR2: MNHEY, SVGAGI. This CDR3 has 15 residues. The germline V and J ends were trimmed by 2 bases and 1 base, with 8 bases remaining between them. CDR3 in amino acids: CASSYVFGNTGELFF. The CDR3 nucleotides read TGTGCCAGCAGTTACGTGTTTGGGAACACCGGGGAGCTGTTTTTT.

In DNA form, the CDR3 reads TGTGCCAGCAGTTACGACAAAGCCTCCAATGAGCAGTTCTTC. Its protein product is CASSYDKASNEQFF. This chain connects TRBV6-5 to TRBJ2-1; D is unclear. CDR3 size: 14 residues. Germline CDR1 is MNHEY and CDR2 is SVGAGI. Between the trimmed V and J ends, which lost 2 bases and 6 bases, there was a span of 11 bases.

This clone was counted only a few times. V gene TRBV6-5 combines with J gene TRBJ2-7; a possible D gene is TRBD2 (5 bases). Trimming removed 7 bases at V and 5 bases at J, with 18 bases between. From germline, CDR1 is MNHEY and CDR2 SVGAGI. The CDR3 contains 14 residues. CDR3 nucleotide sequence: TGTGCCAGCAATCCGAGCGGAGTTTTGCACGAGCAGTACTTC. This translates into CASNPSGVLHEQYF.

The V call is TRBV19, the J call TRBJ1-1; 10 nucleotides match TRBD1. This CDR3 has 15 residues. Per the germline V gene, CDR1 is LNHDA and CDR2 is SQIVND (reference sequence). The V gene end was trimmed by 5 bases and the J gene end by 4 bases; junction bases not matched to a gene: 7. In DNA form, the CDR3 reads TGTGCCAGTAGTCGGGACAGGGGAGGAGTCACTGAAGCTTTCTTT. Its protein product is CASSRDRGGVTEAFF.

The V call is TRBV7-9, the J call TRBJ2-7; tentatively, D is TRBD1 or TRBD2 (6 bases each). In germline, CDR1 is SEHNR, CDR2 FQNEAQ (reference sequence). V was shortened by 5 bases and J by 5 bases, with 22 bases between the two germline ends. This CDR3 comprises 16 residues. In DNA form, the CDR3 reads TGTGCCAGCAGCCCGAAGGTGGGGTCGGGGGCGGACGAGCAGTACTTC. The encoded protein is CASSPKVGSGADEQYF.

The chain combines TRBV7-8 with TRBJ2-1; 8 bases line up with TRBD2. V gave up 0 bases and J gave up 9 bases; unmatched junction bases: 7. The CDR3 sequence is 15 residues long. The germline gives CDR1 SGHVS, CDR2 FQNEAQ. The CDR3 loop is CASSLARETSVEQFF. The DNA of the CDR3 is TGTGCCAGCAGCTTAGCGCGGGAGACTAGCGTTGAGCAGTTCTTC.

This sequence joins TRBV9 and TRBJ1-1, with unresolved D. V dropped 2 bases and J dropped 1 base, with 9 bases sitting between them. The CDR3 runs to 14 residues. The germline gives CDR1 SGDLS, CDR2 YYNGEE. The CDR3 nucleotides are TGTGCCAGCAGCGTGGAGACGGGGAACACTGAAGCTTTCTTT. This codes for CASSVETGNTEAFF.

The chain employs TRBV4-3 and TRBJ2-5; 7 positions match TRBD2. The V gene end was trimmed by 0 bases and the J gene end by 4 bases; junction bases not matched to a gene: 8. This CDR3 region has 16 residues. Germline V gene sequence: CDR1 LGHNA, CDR2 YSLEER. The CDR3 DNA reads as TGCGCCAGCAGCCAAGATCCCCAGCGGGGATTAGAGACCCAGTACTTC. It specifies CASSQDPQRGLETQYF.